Presented here are 5 T cell receptor beta chains from one specimen sequenced in a study of blood T cell repertoires in COVID-19 (dated by TCRdb to the early 2020s). Library preparation used the immunoSEQ multiplex PCR assay. Held by TCRdb, this immuneACCESS table contains in-frame sequences only and omits some clones. Under half of the omission traces to an unresolved V gene where checked; the cause of the rest is unknown. The sample data list a few hundred thousand clones, and around nine tenths of these were observed just once. The ten largest make up about 0.94% of the sample. What was sequenced was PBMCs or T cells enriched from blood (not recorded which). These receptors originate from a woman aged 30 to 39 who had been exposed to COVID-19.

V is TRBV10-3 and J is TRBJ2-5; TRBD2 agrees at 11 bases. The CDR3 has 15 residues. Trimming at V came to 4 bases and at J to 5 bases, leaving 6 bases not matched to a gene. Germline CDR1 ENHRY, CDR2 SYGVKD. The CDR3 DNA sequence: TGTGCCATCAGTGGAGTAGCGGGAGGGCCCGAGACCCAGTACTTC. Protein product: CAISGVAGGPETQYF.

The chain carries TRBV11-2 and TRBJ2-1; 12 bases align to TRBD2. Losses at the gene ends were 8 bases for V and 7 bases for J; bases not matched to a gene: 15. The CDR3 runs to 17 residues. CDR1 and CDR2 from the germline V gene are SGHAT and FQNNGV. CDR3 coding DNA: TGTGCCAGCGTCCGGACTAGCGGGACCCCTGGGGGGAATGAGCAGTTCTTC. Amino acids: CASVRTSGTPGGNEQFF.

The chain couples TRBV12-5 to TRBJ2-1; TRBD2 aligns across 10 bases. The CDR3 length is 17 residues. V shed 5 bases, J shed 6 bases, and the junction held 13 bases outside the gene matches. Looked up from germline, CDR1 is LGHNT and CDR2 is FRNRAP. CDR3 in amino acids: CASGPHIGSGRANEQFF. The DNA for the CDR3 is TGTGCTAGTGGTCCCCATATAGGCAGCGGGAGGGCCAATGAGCAGTTCTTC.

The chain is built from TRBV28 and TRBJ2-3, with D tentatively TRBD2 (6 bases). V lost 2 bases to trimming and J lost 1 base, with 10 bases between them. The germline V gene has CDR1 MDHEN and CDR2 SYDVKM. CDR3 length equals 15 residues. This CDR3 is CASSLAGSRTDTQYF. Here the CDR3 DNA reads TGTGCCAGCAGTTTAGCGGGATCCCGCACAGATACGCAGTATTTT.

The rearrangement uses TRBV4-2 and TRBJ2-2; tentatively, D is TRBD2 (6 bases). The ends were cut back, 0 bases at V and 3 bases at J, with 14 bases in the middle. This CDR3 spans 17 amino acids. The germline V gene has CDR1 LGHNA and CDR2 YNFKEQ. The CDR3: CASSQDSGGQYTGELFF. CDR3 coding DNA: TGTGCCAGCAGCCAAGATTCAGGAGGGCAGTACACCGGGGAGCTGTTTTTT.